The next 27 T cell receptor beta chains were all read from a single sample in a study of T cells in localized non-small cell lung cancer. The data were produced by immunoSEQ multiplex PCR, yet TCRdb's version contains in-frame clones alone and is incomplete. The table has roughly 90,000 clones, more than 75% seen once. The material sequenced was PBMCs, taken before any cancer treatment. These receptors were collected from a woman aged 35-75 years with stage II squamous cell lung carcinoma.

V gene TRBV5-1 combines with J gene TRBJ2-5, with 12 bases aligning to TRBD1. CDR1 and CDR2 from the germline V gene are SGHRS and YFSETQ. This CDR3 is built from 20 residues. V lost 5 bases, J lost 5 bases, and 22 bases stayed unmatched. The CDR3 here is CASSSPTRRQGTGGRETQYF. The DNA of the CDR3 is TGCGCCAGCAGTTCCCCGACCCGCCGGCAGGGGACAGGGGGCCGGGAGACCCAGTACTTC. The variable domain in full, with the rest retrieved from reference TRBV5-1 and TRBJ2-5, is KAGVTQTPRYLIKTRGQQVTLSCSPISGHRSVSWYQQTPGQGLQFLFEYFSETQRNKGNFPGRFSGRQFSNSRSEMNVSTLELGDSALYLCASSSPTRRQGTGGRETQYFGPGTRLLVL.

Here the CDR3 reads CASNRPNQPQHF. CDR3 coding DNA: TGTGCCAGCAATAGGCCGAATCAGCCCCAGCATTTT. The chain recombines TRBV2 with TRBJ1-5; no definite D call. The CDR3 has 12 amino acids. V was cut by 7 bases and J by 4 bases, with 8 bases left in between. Germline assignment: CDR1 SNHLY and CDR2 FYNNEI.

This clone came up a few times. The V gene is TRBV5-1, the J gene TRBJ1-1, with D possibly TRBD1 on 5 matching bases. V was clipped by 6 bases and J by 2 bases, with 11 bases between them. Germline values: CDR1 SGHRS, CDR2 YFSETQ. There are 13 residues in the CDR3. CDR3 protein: CASMQGSNTEAFF. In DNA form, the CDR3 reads TGCGCCAGCATGCAGGGCAGCAACACTGAAGCTTTCTTT.

The CDR3 DNA sequence: TGTGCCACCAGCAGCCTCGGAGGTGTATGGACTTTAAGCAATCAGCCCCAGCATTTT. Translation gives CATSSLGGVWTLSNQPQHF. The V gene is TRBV15, the J gene TRBJ1-5, with D uncertain. Trimming stripped 3 bases from V and 1 base from J, with 22 bases between. Germline-derived CDR1 and CDR2 are LNHNV and YYDKDF (reference sequence). CDR3 length: 19 amino acids.

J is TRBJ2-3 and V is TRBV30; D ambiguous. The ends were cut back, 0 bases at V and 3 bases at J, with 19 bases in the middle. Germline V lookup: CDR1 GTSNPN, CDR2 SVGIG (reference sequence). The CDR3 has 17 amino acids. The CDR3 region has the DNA TGTGCCTGGAGTGTCCGGTCTCTAGGCTTAGGGACAGATACGCAGTATTTT. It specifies CAWSVRSLGLGTDTQYF.

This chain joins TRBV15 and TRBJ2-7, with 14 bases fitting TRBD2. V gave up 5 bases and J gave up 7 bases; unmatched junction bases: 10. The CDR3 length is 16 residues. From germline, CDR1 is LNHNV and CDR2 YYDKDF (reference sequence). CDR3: CATSGVGTSGRWEQYF. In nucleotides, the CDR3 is TGTGCCACCAGCGGGGTAGGGACTAGCGGGAGATGGGAGCAGTACTTC.

CDR3 sequence reads: CASSVDSTPSYGYTF. The CDR3 DNA is TGTGCCAGCAGCGTAGATTCGACCCCCTCCTATGGCTACACCTTC. The chain recombines TRBV9 with TRBJ1-2; no definite D call. The CDR3 is 15 residues long. Trimming removed 0 bases at V and 4 bases at J, with 13 bases between. CDR1 and CDR2 from the germline V gene are SGDLS and YYNGEE.

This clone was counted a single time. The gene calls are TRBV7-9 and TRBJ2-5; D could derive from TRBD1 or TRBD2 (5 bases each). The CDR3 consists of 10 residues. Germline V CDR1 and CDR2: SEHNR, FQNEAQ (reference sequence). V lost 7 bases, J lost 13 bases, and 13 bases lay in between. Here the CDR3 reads CASTPERGYF. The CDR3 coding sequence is TGTGCCAGCACCCCTGAGAGGGGGTACTTC.

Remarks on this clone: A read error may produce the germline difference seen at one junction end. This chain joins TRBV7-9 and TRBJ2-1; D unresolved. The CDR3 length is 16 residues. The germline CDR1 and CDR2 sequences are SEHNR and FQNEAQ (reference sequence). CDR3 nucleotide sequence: TGTGCCAGCAGTTTAGCACGGGCGGCCTCCAACAATGAGCAGTTCTTC. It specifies CASSLARAASNNEQFF.

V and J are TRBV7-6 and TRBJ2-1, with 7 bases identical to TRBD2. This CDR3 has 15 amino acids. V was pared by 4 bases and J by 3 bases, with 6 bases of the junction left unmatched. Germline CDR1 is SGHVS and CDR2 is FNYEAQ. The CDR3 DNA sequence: TGTGCCAGCAGCTCCGTTGCTAGCGGCTACAATGAGCAGTTCTTC. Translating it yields CASSSVASGYNEQFF.

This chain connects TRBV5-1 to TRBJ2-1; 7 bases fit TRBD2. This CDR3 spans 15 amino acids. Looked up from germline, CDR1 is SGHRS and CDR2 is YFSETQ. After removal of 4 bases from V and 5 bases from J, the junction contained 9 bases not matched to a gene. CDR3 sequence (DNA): TGCGCCAGCAGCCCCGGGTTAGCGGGTGACAATGAGCAGTTCTTC. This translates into CASSPGLAGDNEQFF.

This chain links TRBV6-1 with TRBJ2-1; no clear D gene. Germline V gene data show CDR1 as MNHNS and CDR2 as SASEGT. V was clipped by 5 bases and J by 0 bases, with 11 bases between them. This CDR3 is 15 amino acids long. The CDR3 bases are TGTGCCAGCAGTCTGGCAGCCAGCTCCTACAATGAGCAGTTCTTC. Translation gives CASSLAASSYNEQFF.

Here the CDR3 reads CASSQEGRNNEKLFF. The CDR3 DNA sequence: TGCGCCAGCAGCCAAGAAGGCAGGAATAATGAAAAACTGTTTTTT. This chain uses TRBV4-1 with TRBJ1-4; D unclear. Trimming shortened V by 0 bases and J by 4 bases, and 9 bases separated the two germline ends. This CDR3 is 15 amino acids long. Germline loops: CDR1 MGHRA, CDR2 YSYEKL.

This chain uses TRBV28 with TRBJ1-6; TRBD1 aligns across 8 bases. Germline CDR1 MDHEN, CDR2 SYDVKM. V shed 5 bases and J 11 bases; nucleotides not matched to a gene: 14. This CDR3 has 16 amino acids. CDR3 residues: CASSKQGQGGYAPLHF. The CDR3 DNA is TGTGCCAGCAGTAAGCAAGGACAGGGAGGGTATGCACCCCTCCACTTT.

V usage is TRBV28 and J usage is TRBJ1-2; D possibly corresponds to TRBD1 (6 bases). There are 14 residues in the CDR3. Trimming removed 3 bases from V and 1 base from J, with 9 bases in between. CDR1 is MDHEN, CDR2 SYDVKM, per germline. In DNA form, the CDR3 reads TGTGCCAGCAGTTTGCAGGGGCTTAACTATGGCTACACCTTC. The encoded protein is CASSLQGLNYGYTF.

The CDR3 protein is CASGARGTDTQYF. In DNA form, the CDR3 reads TGTGCTAGTGGTGCTAGAGGCACAGATACGCAGTATTTT. The chain is built from TRBV12-5 and TRBJ2-3; D ambiguous. The V end lost 5 bases, the J end lost 1 base, and 7 bases lay between the germline ends. Germline V CDR1 and CDR2: LGHNT, FRNRAP. The CDR3 has 13 amino acids.

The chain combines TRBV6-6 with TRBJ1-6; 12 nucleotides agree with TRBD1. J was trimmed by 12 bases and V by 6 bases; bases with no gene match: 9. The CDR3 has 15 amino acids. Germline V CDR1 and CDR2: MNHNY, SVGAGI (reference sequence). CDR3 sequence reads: CASRAAGTGGLPLHF. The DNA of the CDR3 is TGTGCCAGCAGGGCGGCCGGGACAGGGGGCTTACCCCTCCACTTT.

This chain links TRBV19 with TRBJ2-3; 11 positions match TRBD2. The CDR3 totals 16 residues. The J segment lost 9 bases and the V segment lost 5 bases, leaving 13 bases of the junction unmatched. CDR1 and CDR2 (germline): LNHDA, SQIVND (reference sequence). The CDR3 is CASSSEGSGRAGTQYF. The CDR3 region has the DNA TGTGCCAGTAGTTCAGAGGGTAGCGGGAGGGCCGGGACGCAGTATTTT.

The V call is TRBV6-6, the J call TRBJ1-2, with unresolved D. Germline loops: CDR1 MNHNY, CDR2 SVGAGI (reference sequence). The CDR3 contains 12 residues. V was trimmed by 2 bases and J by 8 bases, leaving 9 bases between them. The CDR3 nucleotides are TGTGCCAGCAGTTACGGAGACAACGGCTACACCTTC. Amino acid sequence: CASSYGDNGYTF.

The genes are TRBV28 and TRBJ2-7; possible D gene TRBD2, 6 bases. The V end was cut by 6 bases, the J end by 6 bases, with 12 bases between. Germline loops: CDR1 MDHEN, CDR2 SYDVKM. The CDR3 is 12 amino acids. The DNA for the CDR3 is TGTGCCAGCAGCCCCGGGGGTCGCGAGCAGTACTTC. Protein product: CASSPGGREQYF.

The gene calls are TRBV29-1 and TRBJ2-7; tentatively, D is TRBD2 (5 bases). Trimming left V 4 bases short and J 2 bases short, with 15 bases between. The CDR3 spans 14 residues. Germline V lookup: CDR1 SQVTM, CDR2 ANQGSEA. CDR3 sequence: CSVAGGTAPYEQYF. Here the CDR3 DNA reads TGCAGCGTTGCCGGAGGAACGGCCCCCTACGAGCAGTACTTC.

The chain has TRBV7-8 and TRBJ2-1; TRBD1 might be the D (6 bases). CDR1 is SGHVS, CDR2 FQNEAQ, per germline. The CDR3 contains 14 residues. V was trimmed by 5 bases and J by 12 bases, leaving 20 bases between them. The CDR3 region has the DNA TGTGCCAGCAGCCCCGCTCCGGACGAGGGGGTGCAGTTCTTC. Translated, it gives CASSPAPDEGVQFF. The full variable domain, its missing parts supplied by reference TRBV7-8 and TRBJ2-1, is GAGVSQSPRYKVAKRGQDVALRCDPISGHVSLFWYQQALGQGPEFLTYFQNEAQLDKSGLPSDRFFAERPEGSVSTLKIQRTQQEDSAVYLCASSPAPDEGVQFFGPGTRLTVL.

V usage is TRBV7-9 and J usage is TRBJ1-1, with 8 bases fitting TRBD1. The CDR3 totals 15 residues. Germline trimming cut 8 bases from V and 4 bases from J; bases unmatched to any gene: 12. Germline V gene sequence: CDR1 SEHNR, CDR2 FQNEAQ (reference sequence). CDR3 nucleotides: TGTGCCAGCGGCCCGGGAGGACAGGGAGTCACTGAAGCTTTCTTT. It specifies CASGPGGQGVTEAFF.

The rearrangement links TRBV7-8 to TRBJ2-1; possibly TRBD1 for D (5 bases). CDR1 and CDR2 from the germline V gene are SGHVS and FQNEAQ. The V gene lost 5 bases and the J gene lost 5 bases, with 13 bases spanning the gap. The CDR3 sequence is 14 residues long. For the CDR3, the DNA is TGTGCCAGCAGCCCCGACAGTCGTCACAATGAGCAGTTCTTC. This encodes CASSPDSRHNEQFF. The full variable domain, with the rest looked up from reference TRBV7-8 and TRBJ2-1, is GAGVSQSPRYKVAKRGQDVALRCDPISGHVSLFWYQQALGQGPEFLTYFQNEAQLDKSGLPSDRFFAERPEGSVSTLKIQRTQQEDSAVYLCASSPDSRHNEQFFGPGTRLTVL.

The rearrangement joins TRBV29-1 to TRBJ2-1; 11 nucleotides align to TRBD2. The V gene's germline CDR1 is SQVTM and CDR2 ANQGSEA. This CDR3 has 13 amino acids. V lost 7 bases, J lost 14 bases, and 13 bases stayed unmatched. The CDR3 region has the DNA TGCAGCGGAAGGATAACTAGCGGGAGCGGTGAGTTCTTC. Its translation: CSGRITSGSGEFF.

The CDR3 DNA sequence: TGTGCCAGCAGTTCCCCGGGACGCACGGGGTACTATGGCTACACCTTC. Translated: CASSSPGRTGYYGYTF. V and J are TRBV28 and TRBJ1-2; TRBD1 might be the D (5 bases). CDR3 length: 16 residues. CDR1 and CDR2 from the germline V gene are MDHEN and SYDVKM. The V and J ends lost 4 bases and 3 bases respectively, with 18 bases between them.

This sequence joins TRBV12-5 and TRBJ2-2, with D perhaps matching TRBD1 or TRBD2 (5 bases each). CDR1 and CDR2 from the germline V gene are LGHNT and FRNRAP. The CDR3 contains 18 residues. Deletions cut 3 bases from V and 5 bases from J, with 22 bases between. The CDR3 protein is CASGLIPGTRRITGELFF. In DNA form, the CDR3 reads TGTGCTAGTGGTTTAATCCCGGGGACCCGGAGGATTACCGGGGAGCTGTTTTTT.